Detailed here is one T cell receptor beta chain. Its antigen is as yet unknown. The data were obtained in a study of T-cell reconstitution after alpha-beta-depleted transplantation in children. CDR3 length: 15 residues. The junction had 12 bases not matched to a gene; V was cut back by 6 bases and J by 8 bases. Germline V gene lookup returns CDR1 MGHDK and CDR2 SYGVNS. The TCRbeta library incorporated unique molecular identifiers. TCRdb re-analysed the PCR reads in MiXCR, keeping a single row per CDR3 protein. The top ten clones hold around 30% of a sample with roughly 30,000 distinct CDR3 sequences, approximately 7% of them seen once. General observations from the study: At around two months after transplant, the alpha-beta T cells were reportedly derived from several hundred expanded clones that came from non-depleted graft cells. At one year after transplant, newly produced T cells mostly accounted for T-cell counts and diversity. Elevated TCRbeta diversity at day 60 was traced, in some patients, to surviving recipient T cells and thymic progenitors.

The gene calls are TRBV25-1 and TRBJ2-4; 8 bases agree with TRBD2. This TCR was recovered from a child under two years old who had a stem cell transplant for acute myeloid leukemia, so the T cells may come from the graft donor. Sequenced here: peripheral blood, sampled 60 days after TCRalphabeta/CD19-depleted stem cell transplant. CDR3 bases: TGTGCCAGCAGCGGGAGCGGACTAGCAATAGACATTCAGTACTTC. It yields the protein CASSGSGLAIDIQYF.